This record concerns one TCR beta chain sequence. Antigen: not known. V was pared by 0 bases and J by 2 bases, with 12 bases between. The CDR3 consists of 16 residues. Germline values: CDR1 LGHNA, CDR2 YSLEER. The sample belongs to a study of T cell repertoires in cytomegalovirus infection. Background on the study: The public TCR beta signatures pointed to both CMV infection and matching HLA type. Broader study findings: HLA-C-restricted CMV-specific TCR beta clonotypes were dominant in the ex vivo response.

TCRdb reprocessed the reads with MiXCR, giving one entry per CDR3 protein. Here the sample spans tens of thousands of distinct CDR3 sequences, 24% being singletons. The TCR sequence derives from a human donor in good health (CMV status not recorded). Some clones in this sample may be carry-over from other donors' samples. This specimen consisted of CD8+ T cells from cultured PBMCs, obtained from culture after CMV antigen stimulation. The chain is built from TRBV4-3 and TRBJ2-3; the D is unclear. The CDR3 region is CASSQDGPETTDTQYF. As DNA, the CDR3 is TGCGCCAGCAGCCAAGATGGGCCGGAGACCACAGATACGCAGTATTTT.